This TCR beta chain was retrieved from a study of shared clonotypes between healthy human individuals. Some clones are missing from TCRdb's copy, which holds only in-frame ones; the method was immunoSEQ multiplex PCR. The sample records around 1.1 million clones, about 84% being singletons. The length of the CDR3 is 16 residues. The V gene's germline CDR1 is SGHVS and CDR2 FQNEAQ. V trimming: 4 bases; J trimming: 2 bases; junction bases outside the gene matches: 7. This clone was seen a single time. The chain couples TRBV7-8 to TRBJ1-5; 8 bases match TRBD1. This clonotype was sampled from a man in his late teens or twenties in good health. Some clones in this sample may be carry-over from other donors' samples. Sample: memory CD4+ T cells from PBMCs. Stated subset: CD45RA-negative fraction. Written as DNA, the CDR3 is TGTGCCAGCAGCTCCGATACGGGACAGGGCAATCAGCCCCAGCATTTT. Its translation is CASSSDTGQGNQPQHF.